The 26 T cell receptor beta chains below come from one sample, sequenced in a study of T cell repertoires in cytomegalovirus infection. TCRdb fed the reads into MiXCR, producing one record per CDR3 protein. The sample has about 530,000 distinct CDR3 sequences, about 26% seen once. The material sequenced was PBMCs. The receptors were gathered from a human donor in good health (CMV status not recorded). Some clones in this sample may be carry-over from other donors' samples.

This clonotype has only a few counts. The V and J genes are TRBV7-8 and TRBJ2-5; D is perhaps TRBD1 or TRBD2 (5 bases each). Germline V CDR1 and CDR2: SGHVS, FQNEAQ. The CDR3 extends over 15 amino acids. Trimming removed 0 bases at V and 0 bases at J, with 8 bases between. The CDR3 coding sequence is TGTGCCAGCAGCTTAGCGGTGGGGGACCAAGAGACCCAGTACTTC. Amino acid sequence: CASSLAVGDQETQYF.

The V gene is TRBV5-1, the J gene TRBJ1-6; 8 bases match TRBD1. V lost 4 bases, J lost 1 base, and 13 bases stayed unmatched. This CDR3 has 19 amino acids. Germline V gene sequence: CDR1 SGHRS, CDR2 YFSETQ. CDR3 sequence reads: CASSELTGDDVSYNSPLHF. The CDR3 region has the DNA TGCGCCAGCAGCGAGCTGACAGGGGATGATGTATCCTATAATTCACCCCTCCACTTT.

This clonotype was seen many times. The chain recombines TRBV7-2 with TRBJ2-5; no firm D call. Looked up from germline, CDR1 is SGHTA and CDR2 is FQGNSA. V lost 6 bases, J lost 6 bases, and 8 bases lay in between. CDR3 length: 11 amino acids. In DNA form, the CDR3 reads TGTGCCAGCAGTCTCGGAAAGACCCAGTACTTC. It translates to CASSLGKTQYF.

The chain employs TRBV6-8 and TRBJ2-3; a weak D match, TRBD2 (5 bases). The CDR3 contains 14 residues. The germline V gene encodes CDR1 MNHGY and CDR2 SAAAGT. V was cut by 2 bases and J by 3 bases, with 9 bases left in between. CDR3 sequence: CASSYRGTTDTQYF. As DNA, the CDR3 is TGTGCCAGCAGTTACCGGGGAACAACAGATACGCAGTATTTT.

This clonotype was observed a few times. The J gene is TRBJ2-1, the V gene TRBV7-2; no definite D call. The CDR3 is 12 residues long. CDR1 and CDR2 (germline): SGHTA, FQGNSA. Trimming took off 3 bases at V and 6 bases at J, with 6 bases between the two ends. The CDR3 DNA sequence: TGTGCCAGCAGCTTCCCCCCCAATGAGCAGTTCTTC. The encoded protein is CASSFPPNEQFF.

The chain carries TRBV6-2 or TRBV6-3 and TRBJ2-7, with D possibly TRBD2 on 6 matching bases. Trimming left V 10 bases short and J 3 bases short, with 13 bases between. The CDR3 contains 12 residues. In germline, CDR1 is MNHEY, CDR2 SVGEGT. The CDR3 protein is CATSLGGYEQYF. In nucleotides, the CDR3 is TGTGCCACCTCATTGGGGGGCTACGAGCAGTACTTC.

The V and J genes are TRBV4-1 and TRBJ1-1, with D possibly being TRBD1 (5 bases). The CDR3 spans 15 residues. V lost 0 bases to trimming and J lost 1 base, with 9 bases between them. Germline V lookup: CDR1 MGHRA, CDR2 YSYEKL. This CDR3 is CASSQDRQTNTEAFF. The CDR3 DNA reads as TGCGCCAGCAGCCAAGATCGACAGACGAACACTGAAGCTTTCTTT.

This clonotype was picked up a small number of times. The rearrangement joins TRBV6-6 to TRBJ2-7, with 11 bases fitting TRBD2. CDR3 length: 16 amino acids. In germline, CDR1 is MNHNY, CDR2 SVGAGI (reference sequence). Unmatched junction bases numbered 8, after V lost 5 bases and J lost 2 bases. The DNA of the CDR3 is TGTGCCAGCAGTCCCCAACGGGGACTAGCGGCCTACGAGCAGTACTTC. This translates into CASSPQRGLAAYEQYF.

This clonotype was seen a few times. This sequence joins TRBV7-2 and TRBJ2-1, with D possibly being TRBD1 or TRBD2 (5 bases each). The V and J ends lost 2 bases and 4 bases respectively, with 12 bases between them. CDR1 is SGHTA, CDR2 FQGNSA, per germline. The CDR3 has 15 residues. Here the CDR3 DNA reads TGTGCCAGCAGCTTATGGGGGACGGGGTACAATGAGCAGTTCTTC. It specifies CASSLWGTGYNEQFF.

The chain couples TRBV27 to TRBJ2-5; D perhaps matches TRBD2 (5 bases). CDR3 size: 13 residues. Germline V gene data show CDR1 as MNHEY and CDR2 as SMNVEV (reference sequence). Trimming stripped 5 bases from V and 5 bases from J, with 12 bases between. The CDR3 coding sequence is TGTGCCAGCAGTCACCAAGCGGTGGAGACCCAGTACTTC. Its protein is CASSHQAVETQYF.

With regard to this clonotype: A read error may explain this, as a much larger clone is one base away. Because the CDR3 is missing its conserved closing phenylalanine or tryptophan, this is likely a read error. The rearrangement links TRBV6-8 to TRBJ1-5; 7 bases line up with TRBD1. The V segment lost 6 bases and the J segment 3 bases; nucleotides outside the gene matches: 11. Germline CDR1 MNHGY, CDR2 SAAAGT. The CDR3 spans 16 residues. CDR3 coding DNA: TGTGCCAGCAGCCGGACAGGAGCTATTTCCAATCAGCCCCAGCATTCT. It encodes CASSRTGAISNQPQHS.

This clonotype was detected only a few times. The chain carries TRBV7-2 and TRBJ1-4; D not resolved. From germline, CDR1 is SGHTA and CDR2 FQGNSA. This CDR3 comprises 15 residues. Trimming took off 1 base at V and 3 bases at J, with 9 bases between the two ends. CDR3 bases: TGTGCCAGCAGCTTAGGAGCGATTGCTAATGAAAAACTGTTTTTT. Its translation is CASSLGAIANEKLFF.

This clonotype has a count of ten or more. The chain couples TRBV7-2 to TRBJ2-3, with a tentative D call TRBD1 (6 bases). Trimming pared 3 bases from V and 2 bases from J, leaving 12 bases between. This CDR3 has 15 residues. Germline V gene sequence: CDR1 SGHTA, CDR2 FQGNSA. The CDR3 DNA reads TGTGCCAGCAGCTTCGTCACAGGGCACACAGATACGCAGTATTTT. This gives the protein CASSFVTGHTDTQYF.

This clonotype was counted only a few times. This chain links TRBV28 with TRBJ2-7, with D unresolved. Germline V gene sequence: CDR1 MDHEN, CDR2 SYDVKM. Trimming took off 7 bases at V and 0 bases at J, with 13 bases between the two ends. CDR3 length: 14 residues. The CDR3 spells CASTKSGGSYEQYV. CDR3 bases: TGTGCCAGCACAAAATCCGGCGGCTCCTACGAGCAGTACGTC.

This clonotype was picked up many times. The DNA of the CDR3 is TGTGCCAGCAGCTGGGGACAGTACGAGCAGTACGTC. Encoded protein: CASSWGQYEQYV. The J gene is TRBJ2-7, the V gene TRBV12-3 or TRBV12-4; TRBD1 agrees at 7 bases. V was pared by 6 bases and J by 4 bases, with 3 bases of the junction left unmatched. CDR3 length: 12 amino acids.

The chain uses TRBV30 and TRBJ2-3; D is ambiguous. The germline V gene encodes CDR1 GTSNPN and CDR2 SVGIG (reference sequence). V was cut by 0 bases and J by 6 bases, with 10 bases left in between. The CDR3 sequence is 13 residues long. CDR3 sequence (DNA): TGTGCCTGGAGTGTAAGGTGGAGTGATACGCAGTATTTT. This sequence encodes CAWSVRWSDTQYF. The full variable domain, its missing parts supplied by reference TRBV30 and TRBJ2-3, is SQTIHQWPATLVQPVGSPLSLECTVEGTSNPNLYWYRQAAGRGLQLLFYSVGIGQISSEVPQNLSASRPQDRQFILSSKKLLLSDSGFYLCAWSVRWSDTQYFGPGTRLTVL.

There are many counts of this clonotype. The J gene is TRBJ2-1, the V gene TRBV7-6; tentatively, D is TRBD2 (6 bases). Germline CDR1 SGHVS, CDR2 FNYEAQ. V lost 0 bases and J lost 1, with 13 bases in between. The CDR3 totals 17 residues. In DNA form, the CDR3 reads TGTGCCAGCAGCTTAGCGGCCAGCGGGCTGTCCTACAATGAGCAGTTCTTC. Its translation: CASSLAASGLSYNEQFF. Complete variable domain (other parts from reference TRBV7-6 and TRBJ2-1): GAGVSQSPRYKVTKRGQDVALRCDPISGHVSLYWYRQALGQGPEFLTYFNYEAQQDKSGLPNDRFSAERPEGSISTLTIQRTEQRDSAMYRCASSLAASGLSYNEQFFGPGTRLTVL.

This clonotype has a count of ten or more. The genes are TRBV7-2 and TRBJ2-1; tentative D call: TRBD2 (6 bases). The CDR3 runs 15 residues. Germline V CDR1 and CDR2: SGHTA, FQGNSA. The V end lost 1 base, the J end lost 10 bases, and 17 bases lay between the germline ends. The CDR3 spells CASSLVSGGLGEQFF. The CDR3, as DNA: TGTGCCAGCAGCTTAGTTAGCGGCGGTCTGGGGGAGCAGTTCTTC.

The V gene is TRBV6-5, the J gene TRBJ2-7; D gene uncertain. Trimming took 10 bases from V and 3 from J, leaving 16 bases between them. Germline assignment: CDR1 MNHEY and CDR2 SVGAGI. CDR3 size: 13 residues. CDR3 loop: CATARTAGYEQYF. The CDR3, as DNA: TGTGCCACCGCCCGGACGGCTGGCTACGAGCAGTACTTC.

A few counts support this clonotype. Written as DNA, the CDR3 is TGTGCCAGCAGCTCGAGGACAGGGGGATTCTCTGGGGCCAACGTCCTGACTTTC. Encoded protein: CASSSRTGGFSGANVLTF. This chain uses TRBV7-8 with TRBJ2-6; TRBD1 aligns across 10 bases. Germline loops: CDR1 SGHVS, CDR2 FQNEAQ. This CDR3 has 18 amino acids. V was clipped by 4 bases and J by 0 bases; unmatched bases: 6.

The chain links TRBV2 to TRBJ1-1; 7 bases fit TRBD1. This CDR3 contains 15 residues. V shed 4 bases, J shed 0 bases, and the junction held 5 bases outside the gene matches. Germline-derived CDR1 and CDR2 are SNHLY and FYNNEI. The DNA for the CDR3 is TGTGCCAGCAGTGGACAGGGATCGATGAACACTGAAGCTTTCTTT. It specifies CASSGQGSMNTEAFF.

This chain uses TRBV5-6 with TRBJ1-2, with D perhaps matching TRBD1 (5 bases). The CDR3 consists of 13 residues. Germline V gives CDR1 SGHDT, CDR2 YYEEEE. V was shortened by 5 bases and J by 2 bases, with 10 bases between the two germline ends. For the CDR3, the DNA is TGTGCCAGCAGACAGACAGCGAACTATGGCTACACCTTC. It translates to CASRQTANYGYTF.

This clonotype was seen at least ten times. The chain is built from TRBV4-1 and TRBJ2-1; D is unresolved. Germline V lookup: CDR1 MGHRA, CDR2 YSYEKL. Trimming left V 0 bases short and J 8 bases short, with 5 bases between. CDR3 length: 12 residues. CDR3 in DNA: TGCGCCAGCAGCCAAGAACTCGATGAGCAGTTCTTC. Residues: CASSQELDEQFF.

The chain carries TRBV4-3 and TRBJ1-1; weak D call: TRBD1 (5 bases). V gave up 0 bases and J gave up 5 bases, with 13 bases separating them. CDR1 is LGHNA and CDR2 is YSLEER in the germline V gene. There are 15 residues in the CDR3. CDR3 amino acids: CASSQDGDGGTEAFF. In nucleotides, the CDR3 is TGCGCCAGCAGCCAAGATGGGGATGGGGGAACTGAAGCTTTCTTT.

The sample holds a few counts of this clonotype. The chain carries TRBV12-3 or TRBV12-4 and TRBJ2-7; TRBD1 aligns across 7 bases. The CDR3 contains 12 residues. Trimming at V came to 5 bases and at J to 6 bases, leaving 4 bases not matched to a gene. The CDR3, as DNA: TGTGCCAGCAGTCCTGGACAGGTCGAGCAGTACTTC. As protein: CASSPGQVEQYF.

The V and J genes are TRBV12-3 or TRBV12-4 and TRBJ2-7; possible D gene TRBD2, 7 bases. V lost 2 bases to trimming and J lost 3 bases, with 11 bases between them. This CDR3 has 14 amino acids. The CDR3 here is CASSLREGGYEQYF. The CDR3 DNA is TGTGCCAGCAGTTTAAGGGAGGGGGGCTACGAGCAGTACTTC.